The 14 T cell receptor beta chains below all came from one sample that was sequenced in a study of early stage breast cancer tumors (dated by TCRdb to the late 2010s). Library construction relied on the immunoSEQ multiplex PCR assay. In its TCRdb copy, this immuneACCESS table keeps in-frame sequences only and misses some clones. Where compared with another copy, unresolved V genes explain less than half of these, and the others have no known cause. This sample comprises around 50,000 clones, 83% of them detected only once. Roughly 1.4% of the sample belongs to the ten largest clones. The sequenced sample consisted of blood. The receptors originated from a person between 45 and 65 years old with breast cancer.

The V call is TRBV5-4, the J call TRBJ2-5; the match to TRBD1 covers 9 bases. The V and J ends lost 0 bases and 5 bases, in that order; junction bases with no gene match: 11. Per germline, CDR1 SGHNT and CDR2 YYREEE (reference sequence). This CDR3 region has 17 residues. CDR3 in DNA: TGTGCCAGCAGCTTGGGTCCTTACTCGACAGGGGGGGAGACCCAGTACTTC. This gives the protein CASSLGPYSTGGETQYF.

V and J are TRBV4-3 and TRBJ2-2; TRBD1 agrees at 7 bases. Looked up from germline, CDR1 is LGHNA and CDR2 is YSLEER. V was pared by 0 bases and J by 4 bases, with 14 bases of the junction left unmatched. The CDR3 consists of 19 residues. CDR3 DNA sequence: TGCGCCAGCAGCCAAGATCATAACAGGGGAAGACCGGGCACCGGGGAGCTGTTTTTT. The encoded protein is CASSQDHNRGRPGTGELFF.

The genes are TRBV11-2 and TRBJ2-7; D is unclear. The germline V gene encodes CDR1 SGHAT and CDR2 FQNNGV. The CDR3 is 14 residues long. Between the trimmed V and J ends, which lost 1 base and 2 bases, there was a span of 9 bases. DNA of the CDR3: TGTGCCAGCAGCTTAGGTGGCCGCACCTACGAGCAGTACTTC. This codes for CASSLGGRTYEQYF. Complete variable domain (other parts from reference TRBV11-2 and TRBJ2-7): EAGVAQSPRYKIIEKRQSVAFWCNPISGHATLYWYQQILGQGPKLLIQFQNNGVVDDSQLPKDRFSAERLKGVDSTLKIQPAKLEDSAVYLCASSLGGRTYEQYFGPGTRLTVT.

V usage is TRBV6-5 and J usage is TRBJ2-5, with D possibly being TRBD2 (5 bases). The ends were cut back, 3 bases at V and 9 bases at J, with 23 bases in the middle. The germline V gene has CDR1 MNHEY and CDR2 SVGAGI. This CDR3 comprises 16 residues. Written as DNA, the CDR3 is TGTGCCAGCAGTTATAGTTCGCAGGCGGGTAGATCGGCCCAGTACTTC. Protein product: CASSYSSQAGRSAQYF.

The chain employs TRBV5-1 and TRBJ2-7, with D tentatively TRBD1 or TRBD2 (5 bases each). This CDR3 spans 15 amino acids. Germline V gives CDR1 SGHRS, CDR2 YFSETQ. Between the trimmed V and J ends, which lost 1 base and 7 bases, there was a span of 18 bases. CDR3 DNA: TGCGCCAGCAGCTTGACTGGGAGATCTTGGGGGGAGCAGTACTTC. Translation gives CASSLTGRSWGEQYF. The full variable domain, completed using reference TRBV5-1 and TRBJ2-7, is KAGVTQTPRYLIKTRGQQVTLSCSPISGHRSVSWYQQTPGQGLQFLFEYFSETQRNKGNFPGRFSGRQFSNSRSEMNVSTLELGDSALYLCASSLTGRSWGEQYFGPGTRLTVT.

The CDR3 sequence: CATRDGTSGRGGMGDTQYF. The CDR3 coding sequence is TGTGCCACGCGGGACGGGACTAGCGGGAGAGGAGGAATGGGAGATACGCAGTATTTT. This chain joins TRBV10-3 and TRBJ2-3, with 14 bases lining up with TRBD2. V lost 10 bases, J lost 5 bases, and 20 bases stayed unmatched. The CDR3 runs to 19 residues. Germline values: CDR1 ENHRY, CDR2 SYGVKD.

The chain carries TRBV6-5 and TRBJ2-7; D unclear. V lost 3 bases and J 7 bases, leaving 16 bases between the germline ends. The CDR3 is 14 amino acids. Per germline, CDR1 MNHEY and CDR2 SVGAGI. The CDR3 DNA follows: TGTGCCAGCAGTTATACCGTCACGCTGGGGGAGCAGTACTTC. Its translation is CASSYTVTLGEQYF.

The rearrangement uses TRBV19 and TRBJ2-7; possibly TRBD1 for D (5 bases). Germline CDR1 reads LNHDA; CDR2 reads SQIVND (reference sequence). Trimming removed 3 bases from V and 2 bases from J, with 11 bases in between. This CDR3 spans 14 amino acids. In DNA, the CDR3 is TGTGCCAGTAGTATTCGAAGGACAACCTACGAGCAGTACTTC. Translation: CASSIRRTTYEQYF.

This rearrangement joins TRBV28 to TRBJ2-5; D not resolved. V lost 1 base to trimming and J lost 4 bases, with 25 bases between them. There are 19 residues in the CDR3. Germline V gives CDR1 MDHEN, CDR2 SYDVKM. CDR3 nucleotide sequence: TGTGCCAGCAGTTTATTGGTGACGGGCGGCAGACTGTCTTTAGAGACCCAGTACTTC. Translated, it gives CASSLLVTGGRLSLETQYF.

This clone has only a few counts. CDR3 protein: CASSLGGQINEQFF. The DNA of the CDR3 is TGTGCCAGCAGCTTAGGGGGGCAAATAAATGAGCAGTTCTTC. This rearrangement joins TRBV7-2 to TRBJ2-1; TRBD1 might be the D (6 bases). The germline V gene has CDR1 SGHTA and CDR2 FQGNSA. V shed 1 base and J shed 7 bases, with 11 bases lying between them. This CDR3 has 14 residues. Drawing the rest from reference TRBV7-2 and TRBJ2-1, the complete variable domain is GAGVSQSPSNKVTEKGKDVELRCDPISGHTALYWYRQSLGQGLEFLIYFQGNSAPDKSGLPSDRFSAERTGGSVSTLTIQRTQQEDSAVYLCASSLGGQINEQFFGPGTRLTVL.

The V gene is TRBV20-1, the J gene TRBJ2-1; TRBD2 aligns across 9 bases. The junction had 5 bases not matched to a gene; V was cut back by 6 bases and J by 11 bases. Germline CDR1 and CDR2: DFQATT and SNEGSKA (reference sequence). The CDR3 has 11 residues. CDR3: CSARAGGKQFF. In DNA, the CDR3 is TGCAGTGCCCGGGCGGGGGGGAAGCAGTTCTTC.

CDR3 sequence: CASSGTSGPFGYNEQFF. CDR3 bases: TGTGCCAGCAGCGGGACTAGCGGGCCCTTTGGCTACAATGAGCAGTTCTTC. The gene calls are TRBV28 and TRBJ2-1; TRBD2 matches 12 bases. V was pared by 6 bases and J by 3 bases, with 9 bases of the junction left unmatched. In germline, CDR1 is MDHEN, CDR2 SYDVKM. The CDR3 is 17 amino acids.

This rearrangement joins TRBV10-3 to TRBJ2-3; 8 bases map to TRBD1. The CDR3 is 16 amino acids. Looked up from germline, CDR1 is ENHRY and CDR2 is SYGVKD. Trimming cost V 5 bases and J 1 base; bases outside gene matches: 8. This chain's CDR3 is CAISPGQDQRTDTQYF. CDR3 DNA sequence: TGTGCCATCAGTCCGGGACAGGATCAGCGCACAGATACGCAGTATTTT.

The chain joins TRBV5-1 to TRBJ2-1, with 7 nucleotides matching TRBD2. Germline V gene data show CDR1 as SGHRS and CDR2 as YFSETQ. The CDR3 runs to 16 residues. V lost 0 bases and J lost 8; bases outside the gene matches: 11. CDR3 sequence (DNA): TGCGCCAGCAGCTTGGCTTGGGGGGGGAAGTCGGATGAGCAGTTCTTC. Translating it yields CASSLAWGGKSDEQFF. Drawing the rest from reference TRBV5-1 and TRBJ2-1, the complete variable domain is KAGVTQTPRYLIKTRGQQVTLSCSPISGHRSVSWYQQTPGQGLQFLFEYFSETQRNKGNFPGRFSGRQFSNSRSEMNVSTLELGDSALYLCASSLAWGGKSDEQFFGPGTRLTVL.